The 6 T cell receptor beta chains listed next were all sequenced from one sample in a study of early T cells in non-severe SARS-CoV-2 infection. A single record per CDR3 protein comes from TCRdb applying MiXCR to the 5' RACE reads. The sample yields approximately 71,000 distinct CDR3 sequences, 10% to 15% seen once. Sequences were obtained from whole blood. The receptors originated from an adult who was a healthcare worker with PCR-confirmed SARS-CoV-2 infection or an uninfected control (not recorded which).

The chain couples TRBV6-6 to TRBJ2-7, with unresolved D. CDR3 length: 12 amino acids. V gave up 4 bases and J gave up 3 bases, with 7 bases separating them. Germline CDR1 is MNHNY and CDR2 is SVGAGI (reference sequence). The DNA for the CDR3 is TGTGCCAGCAGTTCCACGGACTACGAGCAGTACTTC. Its protein is CASSSTDYEQYF.

This clonotype was found many times. The chain employs TRBV6-5 and TRBJ2-1; weak D call: TRBD2 (6 bases). Germline V gene sequence: CDR1 MNHEY, CDR2 SVGAGI. The CDR3 is 18 amino acids. Deletions cut 2 bases from V and 4 bases from J, with 21 bases between. CDR3 DNA: TGTGCCAGCAGTTACCAATTTGCCCCGGGCGGGGTTTACAATGAGCAGTTCTTC. It is translated as CASSYQFAPGGVYNEQFF.

This chain connects TRBV29-1 to TRBJ2-7; D might be TRBD1 (6 bases). Germline V gives CDR1 SQVTM, CDR2 ANQGSEA. With 4 bases removed from V and 0 bases from J, the gap between germline ends came to 13 bases. The CDR3 loop spans 14 amino acids. CDR3 region: CSVVDRDNSYEQYF. CDR3 coding DNA: TGCAGCGTTGTGGATCGGGACAACTCCTACGAGCAGTACTTC.

This clonotype came up a few times. The rearrangement uses TRBV11-2 and TRBJ2-6; 9 bases match TRBD1. V lost 5 bases and J lost 0; bases outside the gene matches: 8. The CDR3 contains 18 residues. Germline lookup yields CDR1 SGHAT and CDR2 FQNNGV. Here the CDR3 DNA reads TGTGCCAGCAGCCGAGGACAGGGGACCTACTCTGGGGCCAACGTCCTGACTTTC. It yields the protein CASSRGQGTYSGANVLTF.

CDR3 coding DNA: TGTGCCTCCGGGCCTAACACTGAAGCTTTCTTT. It yields the protein CASGPNTEAFF. This chain joins TRBV30 and TRBJ1-1; D gene ambiguous. Germline CDR1 GTSNPN, CDR2 SVGIG (reference sequence). CDR3 length: 11 residues. V was trimmed by 7 bases and J by 2 bases, leaving 8 bases between them.

This clonotype was observed many times. Germline and junction disagree at one end, which may indicate a read error. The V gene is TRBV7-7, the J gene TRBJ2-5; weak D call: TRBD1 (6 bases). The CDR3 length is 14 residues. Germline CDR1 reads SSHAT; CDR2 reads FNYEAQ (reference sequence). DNA of the CDR3: TGTGCTAGCAGCTTGACAGGTGCAGGGGAGACCCAGTACTTC. Its translation: CASSLTGAGETQYF.